The 27 T cell receptor beta chains reported below all come from one sample, sequenced in a study of neurological immune-mediated disorders. TCRdb fed the 5' RACE reads into MiXCR, producing one record per CDR3 protein. The table records about 65,000 distinct CDR3 sequences, 3.5% to 4.5% of them present only once. Input material: PBMCs. The receptors shown here come from a man aged 45 to 65 with multiple sclerosis.

This clonotype was seen ten or more times. The chain joins TRBV28 to TRBJ1-5, with TRBD1 matching 7 bases. The CDR3 totals 16 residues. Germline V gene sequence: CDR1 MDHEN, CDR2 SYDVKM. V dropped 10 bases and J dropped 2; count of bases not matched to a gene: 14. CDR3 sequence: CAISQGRGRGNQPQHF. CDR3 coding DNA: TGTGCCATCTCACAGGGGAGGGGTCGCGGCAATCAGCCCCAGCATTTT.

This clonotype has at least ten counts. This rearrangement joins TRBV5-1 to TRBJ2-7; 9 bases map to TRBD1. The CDR3 has 15 residues. Losses at the gene ends were 2 bases for V and 6 bases for J; bases not matched to a gene: 9. Germline assignment: CDR1 SGHRS and CDR2 YFSETQ. CDR3 DNA: TGCGCCAGCAGCTTCGGGGACAGGGAGCCGGGCGAGCAGTACTTC. It is translated as CASSFGDREPGEQYF.

This clonotype has a count of ten or more. The chain employs TRBV5-5 and TRBJ2-1, with D possibly TRBD1 on 7 matching bases. CDR3 length equals 16 residues. The V end lost 2 bases, the J end lost 8 bases, and 20 bases lay between the germline ends. In germline, CDR1 is SGHKS, CDR2 YYEKEE (reference sequence). The CDR3 region is CASSFRQGIRGDEQFF. The CDR3 nucleotides read TGTGCCAGCAGCTTCCGACAGGGAATAAGGGGGGATGAGCAGTTCTTC.

This clonotype was observed many times. The chain couples TRBV7-2 to TRBJ2-7, with unresolved D. This CDR3 contains 13 residues. Germline CDR1 reads SGHTA; CDR2 reads FQGNSA. V was shortened by 4 bases and J by 6 bases, with 13 bases between the two germline ends. The CDR3 loop is CASSSSRVGEQYF. The CDR3 DNA is TGTGCCAGCAGCTCGAGTCGAGTTGGCGAGCAGTACTTC.

This clonotype appeared many times. The rearrangement uses TRBV20-1 and TRBJ2-3; TRBD1 might be the D (6 bases). Trimming stripped 4 bases from V and 4 bases from J, with 9 bases between. This CDR3 is 12 amino acids long. The germline V gene has CDR1 DFQATT and CDR2 SNEGSKA (reference sequence). This CDR3 is CSAKTGPDTQYF. CDR3 sequence (DNA): TGCAGTGCTAAAACAGGGCCAGATACGCAGTATTTT.

The V call is TRBV6-5, the J call TRBJ2-1, with a weak D call TRBD2 (5 bases). The germline CDR1 and CDR2 sequences are MNHEY and SVGAGI. CDR3 length: 15 residues. Trimming stripped 2 bases from V and 5 bases from J, with 13 bases between. The CDR3 coding sequence is TGTGCCAGCAGTTACCTCCTGGACTTGAACAATGAGCAGTTCTTC. Residues: CASSYLLDLNNEQFF.

This clonotype came up many times. The chain is built from TRBV6-6 and TRBJ1-5, with a tentative D call TRBD1 (5 bases). Trimming left V 3 bases short and J 9 bases short, with 15 bases between. The germline CDR1 and CDR2 sequences are MNHNY and SVGAGI (reference sequence). This CDR3 is 14 amino acids long. This CDR3 is CASSYIRGPWPQHF. The CDR3 coding sequence is TGTGCCAGCAGTTATATACGGGGCCCCTGGCCCCAGCATTTT.

This clonotype was detected ten times or more. The chain's CDR3 is CASRPRGFRAFF. Written as DNA, the CDR3 is TGTGCCAGCAGGCCCAGGGGGTTTCGCGCTTTCTTT. The V call is TRBV12-3 or TRBV12-4, the J call TRBJ1-1, with 7 bases aligning to TRBD1. J gave up 11 bases and V 6 bases, and 9 bases lay outside the gene matches. The CDR3 loop spans 12 amino acids.

Many counts were recorded for this clonotype. The gene calls are TRBV5-1 and TRBJ2-7, with 8 positions matching TRBD2. V was pared by 0 bases and J by 5 bases, with 7 bases of the junction left unmatched. The CDR3 loop spans 15 amino acids. CDR1 is SGHRS and CDR2 is YFSETQ in the germline V gene. The CDR3 DNA follows: TGCGCCAGCAGCTTGGTAGCCGGGGGGGTTAACGAGCAGTACTTC. It is translated as CASSLVAGGVNEQYF.

This clonotype was counted many times. V is TRBV29-1 and J is TRBJ2-7, with D tentatively TRBD2 (6 bases). The V gene lost 3 bases and the J gene lost 3 bases, with 12 bases spanning the gap. The CDR3 is made up of 13 amino acids. The germline CDR1 and CDR2 sequences are SQVTM and ANQGSEA. CDR3 nucleotide sequence: TGCAGCGTTGACACCGGGAGAAGCTACGAGCAGTACTTC. It yields the protein CSVDTGRSYEQYF.

This clonotype was counted at least ten times. The chain joins TRBV7-2 to TRBJ1-1; D gene uncertain. The V and J ends lost 1 base and 3 bases respectively, with 6 bases between them. CDR3 length: 13 amino acids. CDR1 and CDR2 (germline): SGHTA, FQGNSA. CDR3 bases: TGTGCCAGCAGCTTAGTACAATACACTGAAGCTTTCTTT. Translated: CASSLVQYTEAFF.

In its sample, this clonotype was seen many times. Here the CDR3 reads CASSLHSGGNEQFF. The CDR3 DNA follows: TGTGCCAGCAGCTTGCATAGCGGGGGGAACGAGCAGTTCTTC. V and J are TRBV5-6 and TRBJ2-1; TRBD2 aligns across 10 bases. Germline V gene data show CDR1 as SGHDT and CDR2 as YYEEEE. Trimming removed 1 base from V and 10 bases from J; junction bases left unmatched: 5. The CDR3 is made up of 14 amino acids.

Many counts were recorded for this clonotype. The chain joins TRBV10-3 to TRBJ2-5; possible D gene TRBD2, 5 bases. Per germline, CDR1 ENHRY and CDR2 SYGVKD. The CDR3 is 15 residues long. V shed 0 bases and J shed 4 bases, with 12 bases lying between them. The CDR3 DNA reads as TGTGCCATCAGTGAGTCTGGTGGAGGTGGAGAGACCCAGTACTTC. This translates into CAISESGGGGETQYF.

This clonotype was seen ten or more times. This chain joins TRBV5-1 and TRBJ1-1, with D uncertain. The CDR3 extends over 12 amino acids. The ends were cut back, 1 base at V and 7 bases at J, with 8 bases in the middle. From germline, CDR1 is SGHRS and CDR2 YFSETQ. DNA of the CDR3: TGCGCCAGCAGCTTGCGTGGTCGTGAAGCTTTCTTT. The encoded protein is CASSLRGREAFF.

This clonotype was picked up many times. V gene TRBV12-3 or TRBV12-4 combines with J gene TRBJ2-3, with unresolved D. V was pared by 3 bases and J by 0 bases, with 10 bases between. The CDR3 spans 15 residues. The CDR3 is CASSLNFPSTDTQYF. CDR3 nucleotides: TGTGCCAGCAGTTTGAATTTTCCTAGCACAGATACGCAGTATTTT.

This clonotype was observed a handful of times. The chain uses TRBV7-8 and TRBJ2-7; D not resolved. This CDR3 spans 11 amino acids. V was cut by 4 bases and J by 4 bases, with 5 bases left in between. Germline CDR1 and CDR2: SGHVS and FQNEAQ. The CDR3 nucleotides are TGTGCCAGCAGCTGGCTATACGAGCAGTACTTC. Encoded protein: CASSWLYEQYF.

This clonotype was recorded a few times. The chain is built from TRBV20-1 and TRBJ1-1, with 8 bases fitting TRBD1. J lost 4 bases, V lost 3 bases, and 10 bases had no gene match. Germline CDR1 is DFQATT and CDR2 is SNEGSKA (reference sequence). CDR3 length equals 15 residues. This CDR3 reads CSASPGQALGTEAFF. The CDR3 DNA follows: TGCAGTGCTAGTCCGGGACAGGCCTTGGGCACTGAAGCTTTCTTT.

This clonotype came up many times. CDR3 region: CSSHGYTF. In nucleotides, the CDR3 is TGCAGCAGCCATGGCTACACCTTC. The rearrangement links TRBV20-1 to TRBJ1-2; D gene unclear. Germline V gene sequence: CDR1 DFQATT, CDR2 SNEGSKA (reference sequence). This CDR3 comprises 8 residues.

In its sample, this clonotype was seen many times. The genes are TRBV12-3 or TRBV12-4 and TRBJ2-1, with TRBD2 matching 8 bases. CDR3 length equals 13 residues. Trimming removed 6 bases from V and 9 bases from J; junction bases left unmatched: 7. The CDR3, as DNA: TGTGCCAGCAGGCGGACTAGCCGGACTGAGCAGTTCTTC. Its protein product is CASRRTSRTEQFF.

At least ten counts were recorded for this clonotype. The rearrangement uses TRBV5-1 and TRBJ2-7; maybe TRBD1 (6 bases). CDR1 is SGHRS and CDR2 is YFSETQ in the germline V gene. V shed 5 bases and J shed 4 bases, with 19 bases lying between them. This CDR3 contains 15 residues. CDR3 DNA sequence: TGCGCCAGCAGGCTACTAACAGGGCCAGAGTACGAGCAGTACTTC. Its translation is CASRLLTGPEYEQYF.

This clonotype was observed many times. V gene TRBV5-5 combines with J gene TRBJ1-5; D gene unclear. CDR1 is SGHKS, CDR2 YYEKEE, per germline (reference sequence). This CDR3 contains 15 residues. V dropped 2 bases and J dropped 6 bases, with 15 bases sitting between them. CDR3 sequence (DNA): TGTGCCAGCAGCTTCCTTGCAGGAGGTCGTCAGCCCCAGCATTTT. Translation gives CASSFLAGGRQPQHF. Looking up the rest from reference TRBV5-5 and TRBJ1-5 gives the full variable domain: DAGVTQSPTHLIKTRGQQVTLRCSPISGHKSVSWYQQVLGQGPQFIFQYYEKEERGRGNFPDRFSARQFPNYSSELNVNALLLGDSALYLCASSFLAGGRQPQHFGDGTRLSIL.

The chain couples TRBV20-1 to TRBJ2-5, with 10 bases lining up with TRBD1. In germline, CDR1 is DFQATT, CDR2 SNEGSKA (reference sequence). This CDR3 region has 14 residues. Trimming at V came to 4 bases and at J to 4 bases, leaving 6 bases not matched to a gene. This CDR3 reads CSAIPGQGLETQYF. The CDR3 bases are TGCAGTGCTATACCGGGACAGGGGCTAGAGACCCAGTACTTC.

This clonotype has a count of ten or more. J is TRBJ1-5 and V is TRBV2, with 9 bases fitting TRBD1. The germline V gene encodes CDR1 SNHLY and CDR2 FYNNEI. CDR3 size: 15 residues. V was pared by 6 bases and J by 7 bases, with 10 bases of the junction left unmatched. In DNA form, the CDR3 reads TGTGCCAGCAGCGAGACGACAGGGGGATGGCAGCCCCAGCATTTT. It specifies CASSETTGGWQPQHF. The whole variable domain, remainder taken from reference TRBV2 and TRBJ1-5, is EPEVTQTPSHQVTQMGQEVILRCVPISNHLYFYWYRQILGQKVEFLVSFYNNEISEKSEIFDDQFSVERPDGSNFTLKIRSTKLEDSAMYFCASSETTGGWQPQHFGDGTRLSIL.

This clonotype was detected ten times or more. J is TRBJ2-7 and V is TRBV21-1. TRBV21-1 is labeled a pseudogene. CDR3 length equals 14 residues. The CDR3 DNA follows: TGTGCCAGCAGCAAAGATCGTTCGCCTTACGAGCAGTACGTC. Protein product: CASSKDRSPYEQYV.

Many counts were recorded for this clonotype. The J gene is TRBJ2-3, the V gene TRBV2; TRBD1 aligns across 8 bases. The germline gives CDR1 SNHLY, CDR2 FYNNEI. This CDR3 spans 15 amino acids. The trim removed 5 bases at V and 4 bases at J, leaving 8 bases unmatched. The CDR3 protein is CASSTGTGLADTQYF. DNA of the CDR3: TGTGCCAGCAGTACCGGGACAGGCTTGGCAGATACGCAGTATTTT.

This clonotype occurred many times. The V and J genes are TRBV20-1 and TRBJ2-2, with TRBD1 matching over 8 bases. The germline V gene has CDR1 DFQATT and CDR2 SNEGSKA (reference sequence). The CDR3 is 16 residues long. V was pared by 0 bases and J by 1 base, with 4 bases of the junction left unmatched. CDR3 in DNA: TGCAGTGCTAGAGATAGAGGACAGGGGAACACCGGGGAGCTGTTTTTT. Amino acids: CSARDRGQGNTGELFF.

This clonotype came up many times. V and J are TRBV27 and TRBJ2-7; 9 bases are a match to TRBD1. Per the germline V gene, CDR1 is MNHEY and CDR2 is SMNVEV (reference sequence). The V gene end was trimmed by 5 bases and the J gene end by 4 bases; junction bases not matched to a gene: 6. The CDR3 consists of 14 residues. The CDR3 DNA reads TGTGCCAGCAGTATGGACAGGGGCGATTACGAGCAGTACTTC. This encodes CASSMDRGDYEQYF.